Described below is a single TCR beta chain sequence and its context. The antigen is not known. J gave up 3 bases and V 5 bases, and 2 bases lay outside the gene matches. CDR1 MDHEN and CDR2 SYDVKM come from the germline V gene. The CDR3 sequence is 14 residues long. This specimen belongs to a study of PD-1 blockade in classical Hodgkin lymphoma. General study findings and limits: Reasons behind the repertoire differences stay unclear, perhaps disease activity or earlier therapy. Before treatment, TCR diversity in newly diagnosed patients was reportedly lower than in healthy donors. Before treatment, complete responders showed about the same diversity as newly diagnosed patients. There was a significant rise in CD4+ TCR diversity by C4D1, with no such rise for CD8+.

Clones were read by immunoSEQ multiplex PCR, and TCRdb kept only the in-frame ones, dropping some. The profile shows tens of thousands of clones, roughly nine tenths of them singletons. Relapses following autologous stem cell transplantation were seen in all patients, with brentuximab vedotin exposure varying. V and J are TRBV28 and TRBJ2-3, with TRBD2 matching 10 bases. The source material was peripheral blood mononuclear cells (PBMCs), sampled before the second cycle of nivolumab. The receptor's source is a human donor with classical Hodgkin lymphoma. CDR3 bases: TGTGCCAGCAGTCCTAGCGGGGGAACAGATACGCAGTATTTT. Protein: CASSPSGGTDTQYF.